Sequencing of this TCR beta chain was carried out in a study of cytomegalovirus exposure and HLA in healthy donors. Background on the study: Early on, a data release was issued that held 80 million or so unique TCRs from HLA-typed donors.

The PCR used 60 Vbeta and 13 Jbeta primers. Profiling relied on immunoSEQ multiplex PCR, and the TCRdb table lists in-frame clones only, not all of them. The sample records around 150,000 clones, approximately 86% being singletons. The TCR comes from a young woman in good health and CMV-seronegative. Sequencing was performed on PBMCs.

In DNA, the CDR3 is TGTGCCAGCAGTCCCCTTACTTACGGGACTCACGGGACTGAAGCTTTCTTT. Translation gives CASSPLTYGTHGTEAFF. The chain employs TRBV28 and TRBJ1-1; D is perhaps TRBD1 (5 bases). There are 17 residues in the CDR3. Per germline, CDR1 MDHEN and CDR2 SYDVKM. V gave up 5 bases and J gave up 5 bases, with 24 bases separating them.